The 4 T cell receptor beta chains presented below share a single source sample, sequenced in a study of technical replicates of blood from a handful of donors. Sequencing was performed with immunoSEQ multiplex PCR; in TCRdb, only in-frame clones are kept and a portion is missing. The sample holds approximately 92,000 clones, roughly 96% seen once. The sample consisted of T cells isolated from PBMCs. Source of these receptors: a human donor in good health.

A single count supports this clone. V and J are TRBV18 and TRBJ2-7; D may be TRBD2 (6 bases). The germline V and J ends were trimmed by 6 bases and 0 bases, with 9 bases remaining between them. Germline V gives CDR1 KGHSH, CDR2 LQKENI. This CDR3 has 13 amino acids. DNA of the CDR3: TGTGCCAGCTCGGAGGGTTACTCCTACGAGCAGTACTTC. This translates into CASSEGYSYEQYF.

The J gene is TRBJ2-3, the V gene TRBV28, with D perhaps matching TRBD2 (6 bases). Germline V CDR1 and CDR2: MDHEN, SYDVKM. The CDR3 is 15 residues long. The V end lost 6 bases, the J end lost 4 bases, and 17 bases lay between the germline ends. For the CDR3, the DNA is TGTGCCAGCAGCATGCCCGGGGAGGACGCAGATACGCAGTATTTT. Translating gives CASSMPGEDADTQYF.

The chain employs TRBV2 and TRBJ2-5; D is possibly TRBD2 (5 bases). The J call may be incorrect, as the DNA end agrees better with TRBJ2-7. Germline assignment: CDR1 SNHLY and CDR2 FYNNEI. CDR3 length equals 16 residues. The CDR3 bases are TGTGCCAGCAGTGCGCCGTTATTAGTGGAGGTTTACGAGCAGTACTTC. Its protein is CASSAPLLVEVYEQYF.

The chain links TRBV11-2 to TRBJ2-1; D call uncertain. Germline V gives CDR1 SGHAT, CDR2 FQNNGV. CDR3 size: 11 residues. The ends were cut back, 5 bases at V and 8 bases at J, with 7 bases in the middle. Written as DNA, the CDR3 is TGTGCCAGCAGCCTTTTCGATGAGCAGTTCTTC. Translation gives CASSLFDEQFF.